Listed here are 9 T cell receptor beta chains from one sample, sequenced in a study of blood T cell repertoires in COVID-19. Profiled with immunoSEQ multiplex PCR; TCRdb holds only in-frame clones, not every one. Seen here are 230,000 or so clones, roughly 84% observed once, and the top ten hold about 1.9%. Sequences were obtained from peripheral blood. All receptors come from a man in his forties or fifties with active or convalescent COVID-19.

The chain carries TRBV4-2 and TRBJ2-7; D unclear. The germline V and J ends were trimmed by 0 bases and 0 bases, with 9 bases remaining between them. CDR1 LGHNA and CDR2 YNFKEQ come from the germline V gene. This CDR3 has 15 amino acids. The chain's CDR3 is CASSQDLFSSYEQYF. The CDR3 DNA is TGTGCCAGCAGCCAAGATCTCTTCTCCTCCTACGAGCAGTACTTC.

The chain joins TRBV6-1 to TRBJ2-7; weak D call: TRBD2 (5 bases). CDR3 size: 14 residues. Germline loops: CDR1 MNHNS, CDR2 SASEGT. Trimming left V 1 base short and J 0 bases short, with 7 bases between. DNA of the CDR3: TGTGCCAGCAGTGAAGGGAGGATCTCCTACGAGCAGTACTTC. Its protein is CASSEGRISYEQYF.

The chain joins TRBV28 to TRBJ2-2; 8 bases line up with TRBD1. The V and J ends lost 4 bases and 1 base, in that order; junction bases with no gene match: 5. CDR1 and CDR2 (germline): MDHEN, SYDVKM. The CDR3 runs 16 residues. The CDR3 DNA reads TGTGCCAGCAGTTATTGGACAGGGCTGAACACCGGGGAGCTGTTTTTT. Translated, it gives CASSYWTGLNTGELFF.

This chain uses TRBV10-3 with TRBJ2-5, with TRBD2 identical over 9 bases. V lost 1 base and J lost 4; bases outside the gene matches: 7. There are 16 residues in the CDR3. Germline V gives CDR1 ENHRY, CDR2 SYGVKD. The CDR3 coding sequence is TGTGCCATCAGTGAGTTGACTAGCGGAGAGGGAGAGACCCAGTACTTC. Residues: CAISELTSGEGETQYF.

The chain employs TRBV6-1 and TRBJ1-1; 7 bases match TRBD1. Looked up from germline, CDR1 is MNHNS and CDR2 is SASEGT. After removal of 2 bases from V and 4 bases from J, the junction contained 7 bases not matched to a gene. CDR3 size: 15 residues. CDR3 sequence reads: CASSERRGRTTEAFF. The CDR3 region has the DNA TGTGCCAGCAGTGAAAGGAGGGGGCGGACCACTGAAGCTTTCTTT.

The chain is built from TRBV19 and TRBJ1-4; 8 bases line up with TRBD1. V shed 5 bases, J shed 8 bases, and the junction held 19 bases outside the gene matches. CDR3 length equals 18 residues. The V gene's germline CDR1 is LNHDA and CDR2 SQIVND (reference sequence). CDR3 amino acids: CASSLYPQGALGREKLFF. CDR3 bases: TGTGCCAGTAGTCTATATCCGCAGGGGGCTCTCGGACGGGAAAAACTGTTTTTT.

The rearrangement uses TRBV19 and TRBJ1-2; D remains unclear. Per the germline V gene, CDR1 is LNHDA and CDR2 is SQIVND (reference sequence). The CDR3 is 16 residues long. Trimming stripped 1 base from V and 0 bases from J, with 12 bases between. The CDR3 is CASSIGLGRPNYGYTF. The CDR3 DNA sequence: TGTGCCAGTAGTATAGGTCTAGGGAGACCTAACTATGGCTACACCTTC. The full variable domain, in which reference TRBV19 and TRBJ1-2 provide the parts outside the CDR3, is DGGITQSPKYLFRKEGQNVTLSCEQNLNHDAMYWYRQDPGQGLRLIYYSQIVNDFQKGDIAEGYSVSREKKESFPLTVTSAQKNPTAFYLCASSIGLGRPNYGYTFGSGTRLTVV.

The chain has TRBV25-1 and TRBJ1-6, with D unresolved. The germline gives CDR1 MGHDK, CDR2 SYGVNS. Between the trimmed V and J ends, which lost 1 base and 10 bases, there was a span of 11 bases. This CDR3 is built from 14 residues. The CDR3 DNA follows: TGTGCCAGCAGTGAATCAGTGGGCGGGTCACCCCTCCACTTT. Protein sequence: CASSESVGGSPLHF.

The rearrangement uses TRBV10-3 and TRBJ2-3, with unresolved D. The germline V gene has CDR1 ENHRY and CDR2 SYGVKD. The V gene lost 5 bases and the J gene lost 1 base, with 10 bases spanning the gap. CDR3 length equals 14 residues. The CDR3 DNA reads TGTGCCATCAGTTTAGAGTTAGGCACAGATACGCAGTATTTT. Translation: CAISLELGTDTQYF.